The rows below give T cell receptor beta chains drawn from one sample of a study of blood T cell repertoires in COVID-19. The protocol was immunoSEQ multiplex PCR, while the TCRdb copy is restricted to in-frame clones and leaves out a portion. The data show around 270,000 clones, around 83% seen once. The sample comprised peripheral blood. Receptors were obtained from a woman aged 40 to 50 who had recovered from COVID-19. CDR3s include the opening cysteine and the closing phenylalanine or tryptophan. Each record gives: D gene, V gene, clone size, J gene, CDR3 length, CDR3 protein, CDR3 DNA. D genes are given only for firm matches. The size field is filled for only some rows; it gives once, few, many or a size class.

TRBD2	TRBV2	NA	TRBJ2-5	15	CASSDASGGQETQYF	TGTGCCAGCAGTGACGCTAGCGGGGGTCAAGAGACCCAGTACTTC
NA	TRBV6-4	few	TRBJ2-3	15	CASSDGQGSTDTQYF	TGTGCCAGCAGTGACGGGCAGGGGAGCACAGATACGCAGTATTTT
NA	TRBV7-2	NA	TRBJ2-3	13	CASSSGSSDTQYF	TGTGCCAGCAGCTCAGGCAGCTCAGATACGCAGTATTTT
TRBD1	TRBV19	NA	TRBJ1-1	16	CASTRTGGTRGTEAFF	TGTGCCAGTACGCGGACAGGGGGGACCAGGGGCACTGAAGCTTTCTTT
NA	TRBV14	once	TRBJ2-1	13	CASSPQVVYEQFF	TGTGCCAGCAGCCCGCAAGTAGTATATGAGCAGTTCTTC
NA	TRBV5-8	NA	TRBJ2-1	12	CASSLFVDEQFF	TGTGCCAGCAGCTTGTTTGTAGATGAGCAGTTCTTC
TRBD1	TRBV6-6	NA	TRBJ1-2	16	CASSYSGQVSIYGYTF	TGTGCCAGCAGTTACTCCGGACAGGTGTCGATCTATGGCTACACCTTC
NA	TRBV4-1	NA	TRBJ2-2	16	CASSQWIGVNTGELFF	TGCGCCAGCAGCCAATGGATAGGGGTAAACACCGGGGAGCTGTTTTTT
TRBD1	TRBV19	once	TRBJ2-3	16	CASSTPGTGSTDTQYF	TGTGCCAGTAGTACTCCCGGGACAGGGAGCACAGATACGCAGTATTTT
NA	TRBV7-3	NA	TRBJ2-1	13	CASSPYTGDEQFF	TGTGCCAGCAGCCCCTACACGGGGGATGAGCAGTTCTTC
NA	TRBV28	NA	TRBJ2-7	12	CASRRAGHEQYF	TGTGCCAGCAGGAGGGCCGGCCACGAGCAGTACTTC
TRBD1	TRBV5-1	NA	TRBJ1-5	17	CASSLGAGGFSNQPQHF	TGCGCCAGCAGCTTGGGAGCAGGGGGGTTCAGCAATCAGCCCCAGCATTTT
TRBD2	TRBV6-5	NA	TRBJ2-2	15	CASSYEAGGTGELFF	TGTGCCAGCAGTTACGAGGCGGGGGGCACCGGGGAGCTGTTTTTT
NA	TRBV11-2	NA	TRBJ2-7	14	CASSPQVTGSEQYF	TGTGCCAGCAGCCCTCAGGTCACAGGGAGCGAGCAGTACTTC
NA	TRBV14	few	TRBJ2-3	17	CASSQDRGRGSTDTQYF	TGTGCCAGCAGCCAAGATAGGGGCAGGGGAAGCACAGATACGCAGTATTTT
TRBD1	TRBV13	NA	TRBJ1-4	15	CASSPNRGVGEKLFF	TGTGCCAGCAGCCCAAACAGGGGGGTTGGTGAAAAACTGTTTTTT
NA	TRBV6-6	NA	TRBJ1-1	12	CASSYSSAEAFF	TGTGCCAGCAGTTACTCCTCCGCTGAAGCTTTCTTT
TRBD2	TRBV9	NA	TRBJ2-2	16	CASSARLAGTTGELFF	TGTGCCAGCAGCGCGAGACTAGCGGGGACCACCGGGGAGCTGTTTTTT
TRBD1	TRBV28	NA	TRBJ2-3	16	CASSFRTGARTDTQYF	TGTGCCAGCAGTTTTCGGACAGGGGCCCGGACAGATACGCAGTATTTT
TRBD1	TRBV19	NA	TRBJ1-5	17	CASSRRAGQAFNQPQHF	TGTGCCAGTAGTAGGAGGGCGGGACAGGCCTTCAATCAGCCCCAGCATTTT
TRBD1	TRBV11-3	NA	TRBJ1-5	17	CASSYQLSGQENQPQHF	TGTGCCAGCAGCTACCAATTATCGGGACAGGAGAATCAGCCCCAGCATTTT
TRBD2	TRBV2	NA	TRBJ2-5	17	CASSVPSGGYYQETQYF	TGTGCCAGCAGTGTCCCTAGCGGGGGTTATTACCAAGAGACCCAGTACTTC
NA	TRBV14	NA	TRBJ2-7	17	CASSQEGPQAFSYEQYF	TGTGCCAGCAGCCAAGAGGGCCCGCAGGCCTTCTCCTACGAGCAGTACTTC
NA	TRBV6-5	NA	TRBJ1-1	15	CASSYGGGLETEAFF	TGTGCCAGCAGTTACGGCGGGGGGCTTGAGACTGAAGCTTTCTTT
TRBD1	TRBV7-9	NA	TRBJ2-7	13	CASSGQVSREQYF	TGTGCCAGCAGCGGACAGGTATCTAGGGAGCAGTACTTC
NA	TRBV5-1	few	TRBJ1-2	16	CASTPGGGEVNYGYTF	TGCGCCAGCACCCCGGGAGGGGGAGAGGTGAACTATGGCTACACCTTC
TRBD1	TRBV6-6	NA	TRBJ1-4	18	CASSHHGQGAIGNEKLFF	TGTGCCAGCAGTCATCACGGACAGGGGGCGATCGGTAATGAAAAACTGTTTTTT
NA	TRBV2	NA	TRBJ1-2	15	CASTQGGGSGYGYTF	TGTGCCAGCACCCAAGGGGGGGGCAGCGGCTATGGCTACACCTTC
NA	TRBV11-2	NA	TRBJ1-6	14	CASSYGTYNSPLHF	TGTGCCAGCAGCTATGGGACTTATAATTCACCCCTCCACTTT
TRBD2	TRBV5-4	NA	TRBJ2-7	14	CASSSLAGGDEQYF	TGTGCCAGCAGCTCACTAGCGGGGGGCGACGAGCAGTACTTC
NA	TRBV7-9	NA	TRBJ1-3	15	CASTTGRVSGNTIYF	TGTGCCAGCACCACCGGGAGAGTGTCTGGAAACACCATATATTTT
TRBD2	TRBV2	NA	TRBJ2-1	16	CASRLTSGGAGNEQFF	TGTGCCAGCAGACTTACTAGCGGGGGGGCCGGGAATGAGCAGTTCTTC
NA	TRBV7-9	NA	TRBJ2-2	12	CASSPSTGELFF	TGTGCCAGCAGCCCCTCTACCGGGGAGCTGTTTTTT
NA	TRBV7-2	NA	TRBJ1-1	13	CASSTMVNTEAFF	TGTGCCAGCAGCACTATGGTTAACACTGAAGCTTTCTTT
TRBD1	TRBV27	few	TRBJ2-3	14	CASSLRRGHDTQYF	TGTGCCAGCAGTTTACGCAGGGGGCATGATACGCAGTATTTT
TRBD1	TRBV5-1	few	TRBJ1-6	15	CASSPDGQGNSPLHF	TGCGCCAGCAGCCCGGACGGACAGGGGAATTCACCCCTCCACTTT
NA	TRBV7-2	NA	TRBJ2-5	13	CASSFEGRETQYF	TGTGCCAGCAGCTTCGAGGGTCGGGAGACCCAGTACTTC
TRBD1	TRBV19	NA	TRBJ2-5	18	CASSPRGRDRAREKTQYF	TGTGCCAGTAGTCCTCGAGGCCGGGACAGGGCGAGGGAAAAGACCCAGTACTTC
TRBD1	TRBV7-9	NA	TRBJ1-2	13	CASSWQGDYGYTF	TGTGCCAGCAGTTGGCAGGGGGACTATGGCTACACCTTC
NA	TRBV7-7	NA	TRBJ2-5	13	CASSRHRQETQYF	TGTGCCAGCAGCCGCCACAGACAAGAGACCCAGTACTTC
NA	TRBV28	NA	TRBJ2-6	16	CASSFLGALGANVLTF	TGTGCCAGCAGTTTTCTGGGGGCTCTGGGGGCCAACGTCCTGACTTTC
TRBD1	TRBV6-6	NA	TRBJ1-6	14	CASNNGQGNSPLHF	TGTGCCAGCAATAACGGACAGGGGAATTCACCCCTCCACTTT
TRBD1	TRBV5-1	once	TRBJ2-1	16	CASSFSTGTGGTEQFF	TGCGCCAGCAGCTTCTCCACGGGGACAGGGGGCACTGAGCAGTTCTTC
NA	TRBV4-2	NA	TRBJ1-1	14	CASSPVEAGTEAFF	TGTGCCAGCAGCCCGGTGGAGGCTGGAACTGAAGCTTTCTTT
TRBD1	TRBV2	NA	TRBJ2-2	13	CASRDSLTGELFF	TGTGCCAGCCGGGACAGCCTCACCGGGGAGCTGTTTTTT
TRBD1	TRBV28	once	TRBJ1-5	15	CASSSPTGMGQPQHF	TGTGCCAGCAGTTCCCCGACAGGGATGGGACAGCCCCAGCATTTT
TRBD1	TRBV3-1/TRBV3-2	NA	TRBJ2-7	15	CASSPGTGAAREQYF	TGTGCCAGCAGCCCAGGGACAGGGGCGGCTAGGGAGCAGTACTTC
NA	TRBV18	NA	TRBJ1-1	12	CASSPTNTEAFF	TGTGCCAGCTCGCCTACGAACACTGAAGCTTTCTTT
NA	TRBV25-1	NA	TRBJ2-2	13	CASSVRSTGELFF	TGTGCCAGCAGTGTGAGGTCCACCGGGGAGCTGTTTTTT
NA	TRBV27	NA	TRBJ1-1	14	CASSPRGLNTEAFF	TGTGCCAGCAGCCCCCGAGGGTTGAACACTGAAGCTTTCTTT
NA	TRBV12-3/TRBV12-4	NA	TRBJ1-2	13	CASNLGGRHGYTF	TGTGCCAGCAACCTAGGGGGACGGCACGGCTACACCTTC
NA	TRBV10-3	NA	TRBJ2-6	18	CAISESQQEIAGANVLTF	TGTGCCATCAGTGAGTCCCAACAGGAGATCGCTGGGGCCAACGTCCTGACTTTC
NA	TRBV5-6	NA	TRBJ1-2	14	CASSYSDRTYGYTF	TGTGCCAGCAGCTACTCAGACAGGACTTATGGCTACACCTTC
TRBD1	TRBV5-1	NA	TRBJ1-2	16	CASSLEGDRANYGYTF	TGCGCCAGCAGCTTGGAGGGGGACAGGGCGAACTATGGCTACACCTTC
NA	TRBV6-1	NA	TRBJ2-7	12	CASSEYSYEQYF	TGTGCCAGCAGTGAGTATAGCTACGAGCAGTACTTC
TRBD1	TRBV5-1	NA	TRBJ2-3	16	CASRLRQGASTDTQYF	TGCGCCAGCAGACTGAGACAGGGGGCGAGCACAGATACGCAGTATTTT
NA	TRBV28	NA	TRBJ1-5	15	CASSWSQNANQPQHF	TGTGCCAGCAGTTGGTCACAGAATGCTAATCAGCCCCAGCATTTT
NA	TRBV29-1	NA	TRBJ1-1	13	CSVAQGEVFEAFF	TGCAGCGTGGCACAGGGTGAGGTTTTTGAAGCTTTCTTT
TRBD1	TRBV28	few	TRBJ1-2	14	CASSPNRGYYGYTF	TGTGCCAGCAGTCCGAACAGGGGTTACTATGGCTACACCTTC